This record looks at one T cell receptor (beta chain) sequence and its context. Reverse transcription of about 0.5 to 1 ug RNA was carried out with random hexamers. With immunoSEQ multiplex PCR, TCR beta CDR3 was amplified across 54 Vbeta and 13 Jbeta. In TCRdb, the immunoSEQ multiplex PCR reads were re-called with MiXCR into one record per CDR3 protein. Among under 200,000 distinct CDR3 sequences, more than 90% were seen once, and the ten largest hold under 0.15%. This sample is part of a study of CD8 T cells in Susac syndrome. Per the germline V gene, CDR1 is MNHEY and CDR2 is SVGEGT. This CDR3 has 14 residues. Trimming removed 2 bases at V and 3 bases at J, with 11 bases between.

Sequenced: CD4+ T cells from PBMCs. The chain has TRBV6-2 or TRBV6-3 and TRBJ2-7; tentative D call: TRBD2 (6 bases). This clonotype was sampled from a human donor in good health. CDR3 in amino acids: CASSYLGTRYEQYF. CDR3 bases: TGTGCCAGCAGTTACCTGGGGACTCGCTACGAGCAGTACTTC.